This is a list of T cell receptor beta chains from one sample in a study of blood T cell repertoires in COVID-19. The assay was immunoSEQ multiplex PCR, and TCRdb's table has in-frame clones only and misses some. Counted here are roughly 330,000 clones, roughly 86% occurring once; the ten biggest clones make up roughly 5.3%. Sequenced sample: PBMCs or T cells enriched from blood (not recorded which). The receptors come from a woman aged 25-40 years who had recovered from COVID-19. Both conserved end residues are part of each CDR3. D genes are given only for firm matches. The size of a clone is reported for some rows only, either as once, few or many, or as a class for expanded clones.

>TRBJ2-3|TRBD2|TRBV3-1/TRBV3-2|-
TGTGCCAGCAGCCGGGGAGGGACTGGCACAGATACGCAGTATTTT
CASSRGGTGTDTQYF
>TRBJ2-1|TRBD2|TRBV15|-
TGTGCCACCAGCTACTTCCTAGCGGGGGGCGGGAATGAGCAGTTCTTC
CATSYFLAGGGNEQFF
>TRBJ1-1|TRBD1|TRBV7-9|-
TGTGCCAGCAGTCCCGGACAGGGGGCTTTCTTT
CASSPGQGAFF
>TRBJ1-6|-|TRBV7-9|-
TGTGCCAGCAGCTTAGATCCTGCGCATTCACCCCTCCACTTT
CASSLDPAHSPLHF
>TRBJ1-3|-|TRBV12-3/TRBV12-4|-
TGTGCCAGCAGTTTACGCTCTGGAAACACCATATATTTT
CASSLRSGNTIYF
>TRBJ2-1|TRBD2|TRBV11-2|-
TGTGCCAGCAGCTGGACTAGCGGGGGGGGAGGTTCCTACATCCATGAGCAGTTCTTC
CASSWTSGGGGSYIHEQFF
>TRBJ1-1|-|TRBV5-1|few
TGCGCCAGCAGCTTGGGCAATCGGGGCACTGAAGCTTTCTTT
CASSLGNRGTEAFF
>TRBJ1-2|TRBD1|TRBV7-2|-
TGTGCCAGCAGCCATCAAAGACAGGGCGTTAACTATGGCTACACCTTC
CASSHQRQGVNYGYTF
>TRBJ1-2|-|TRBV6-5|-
TGTGCCAGCAGTCTTTCAGGGCACTATGGCTACACCTTC
CASSLSGHYGYTF
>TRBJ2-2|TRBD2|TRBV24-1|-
TGTGCCACCAGTGATAGCGGGACCTTGTGGCTGTTTTTT
CATSDSGTLWLFF
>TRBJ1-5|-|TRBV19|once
TGTGCCAGTAGCCTTAATGGGGGGACTCAGCCCCAGCATTTT
CASSLNGGTQPQHF
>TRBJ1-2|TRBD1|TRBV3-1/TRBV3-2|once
TGTGCCAGCAGCCCCTCCAGGGGGAATGGCTACACCTTC
CASSPSRGNGYTF
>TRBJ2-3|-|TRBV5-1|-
TGCGCCAGCAGCTTCCGACCGACTAGCACAGATACGCAGTATTTT
CASSFRPTSTDTQYF
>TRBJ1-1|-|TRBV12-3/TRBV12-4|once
TGTGCCAGCAGTTCGGGGAACACTGAAGCTTTCTTT
CASSSGNTEAFF
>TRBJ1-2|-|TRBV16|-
TGTGCCAGCAGCCCCGACCCGTTTAACAGGGATGGCTACACCTTC
CASSPDPFNRDGYTF
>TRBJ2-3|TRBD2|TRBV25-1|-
TGTGCCAGCAGGACCGGGACTAGCCCGACAGATACGCAGTATTTT
CASRTGTSPTDTQYF
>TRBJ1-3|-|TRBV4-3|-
TGCGCCAGCAGCCAAGGACCGGGACACTCCTCTGGAAACACCATATATTTT
CASSQGPGHSSGNTIYF
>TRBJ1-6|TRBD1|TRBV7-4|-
TGTGCCAGCAGCTTTAGTGAGGGGGCGAATTCCTATAATTCACCCCTCCACTTT
CASSFSEGANSYNSPLHF
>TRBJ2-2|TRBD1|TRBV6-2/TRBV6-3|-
TGTGCCAGCAGTTCCTCCGGGACAGCGTACACCGGGGAGCTGTTTTTT
CASSSSGTAYTGELFF
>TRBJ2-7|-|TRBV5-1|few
TGCGCCAGCAGCTGGGACGACAGGTACGAGCAGTACTTC
CASSWDDRYEQYF
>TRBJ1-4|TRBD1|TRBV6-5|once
TGTGCCAGCAGTAGACAGGGTTTTGACGTAAAACTGTTTTTT
CASSRQGFDVKLFF
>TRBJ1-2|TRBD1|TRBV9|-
TGTGCCAGCAGCCCTCTGGGGGCGACAGGGGAGGGAAACTATGGCTACACCTTC
CASSPLGATGEGNYGYTF
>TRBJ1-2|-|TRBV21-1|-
TGTGCCAGGTACGAATGGGACAGAAAGATTCATGGCTACACCTTC
CARYEWDRKIHGYTF
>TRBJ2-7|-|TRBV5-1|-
TGCGCCAGCACTGGGGCAGGGCCCTACGAGCAGTACTTC
CASTGAGPYEQYF
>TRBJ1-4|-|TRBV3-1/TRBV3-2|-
TGTGCCAGCAGCCCGCGAGAAGAAAAACTGTTTTTT
CASSPREEKLFF
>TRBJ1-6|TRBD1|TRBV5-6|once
TGTGCCAGCAGCTATGCCCGCGGGGACAGGGGATATTCACCCCTCCACTTT
CASSYARGDRGYSPLHF
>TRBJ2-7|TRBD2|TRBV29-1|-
TGCAGCGTTGAAAATGCGGGACTAAAGGGGAGCGACGAGCAGTACTTC
CSVENAGLKGSDEQYF
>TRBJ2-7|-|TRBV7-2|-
TGTGCCAGCAGCCGCCAGGCGGGGGCGTACGAGCAGTACTTC
CASSRQAGAYEQYF
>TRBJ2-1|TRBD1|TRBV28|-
TGTGCCAGCAGTTACGGGACAGCTGAGCAGTTCTTC
CASSYGTAEQFF
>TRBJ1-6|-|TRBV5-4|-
TGTGCCAGCAGCTCCCCTCAAGGGGATAATTCACCCCTCCACTTT
CASSSPQGDNSPLHF
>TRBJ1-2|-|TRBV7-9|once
TGTGCCAGCAGCTTAGCGAAGATGGGGTCGGGAGACTATGGCTACACCTTC
CASSLAKMGSGDYGYTF
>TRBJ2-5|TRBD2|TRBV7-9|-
TGTGCCAGCAGCTTAAGCGGGGAAGAGACCCAGTACTTC
CASSLSGEETQYF
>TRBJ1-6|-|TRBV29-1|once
TGCAGCGTTCGACAGTTTTATAATTCACCCCTCCACTTT
CSVRQFYNSPLHF
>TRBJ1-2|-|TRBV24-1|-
TGTGCCACCAGTGACATCACAGGCGCCTATGGTGGCTACACCTTC
CATSDITGAYGGYTF
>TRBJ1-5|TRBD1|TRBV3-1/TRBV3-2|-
TGTGCCAGCAGCAGACAGGGTAATCAGCCCCAGCATTTT
CASSRQGNQPQHF
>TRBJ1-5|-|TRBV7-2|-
TGTGCCAGCAGCCCCCGGGGTAGCAATCAGCCCCAGCATTTT
CASSPRGSNQPQHF